This T cell receptor beta chain emerged from a study of cytomegalovirus exposure and HLA in healthy donors (TCRdb year 2017). Context from the whole study: An earlier analysis of roughly 570 of the donors reported 276 Gb of sequence data and 117 million unique TCR beta sequences obtained from approximately 180 million T cells. Roughly 300 gigabases of sequencing data and around 87 million unique TCR sequences were included in an early release covering roughly 700 HLA-typed donors. Of the roughly 400 genotyped donors, 81% were placed in the genetic ancestry cluster associated with self-reported Caucasian donors. The aim of the study was to test whether cataloging public T cell receptors could identify signatures of past pathogen exposure. The T cell repertoires of some 700 subjects were profiled by immunosequencing and related to cytomegalovirus serostatus. A separate validation cohort of 100 to 150 different subjects was used in addition to the roughly 700-subject first cohort. High-throughput TCR immunosequencing, statistical association of individual TCRs with disease status, and machine learning were combined to predict cytomegalovirus infection status. A later analysis re-analyzed previously published TCR beta repertoires from roughly 690 donors and added high-resolution HLA genotyping to study TCR occurrence patterns. Rather than drawing on any new phenotypic data, the later analysis identified candidate immune exposures from TCR beta sequences and the way those sequences occurred across donors. An earlier analysis of approximately 500 of the donors applied high-throughput TCR beta sequencing to assess whether each TCR beta V gene segment acted as functional or pseudogenic. Donor age, sex, ethnicity and CMV serostatus were compiled alongside the repertoire data. In a later genetic analysis, genome-wide SNP genotypes for 398 of the 666 donors were used, and that subset was treated as a discovery cohort. All discovery cohort repertoires had been generated on a single sequencing platform. Both class I and class II loci were covered by HLA typing, at four-digit resolution. Typing coverage varied by locus: about 629-630 donors for A, B, C, DRB1 and DQB1; some 520 for DQA1; approximately 610 for DPA1; more than 450 for DPB1. Roughly 5 DR-DQ haplotypes were handled as single units for association and clustering, since linkage in the cohort was strong. Among 350 to 400 genotyped donors of the cohort, an average of roughly 240,000 unique TCR beta nucleotide sequences were sequenced per donor, about a sixth of them non-productive.

Trimming removed 4 bases from V and 2 bases from J, leaving 14 bases between the germline ends. Inclusive of the bounding cysteine and phenylalanine, the CDR3 is 16 residues long. This entry keeps only the CDR3 DNA: 48 bases, framed from base 1. Per the germline V gene, SGHTA is the CDR1 and FQGNSA is the CDR2. Overall study results and their limits: CMV serostatus was the only immune exposure information available for the cohort. A further reported finding was that TCR beta sequences accurately predicted the HLA-A and HLA-B alleles for most subjects in the first cohort. Most TCR sequences were seen in very few donors, while some public TCRs were found in many individuals. In a later genetic analysis, fewer N-insertions in productive TCRs were reported among donors in an Asian-associated ancestry cluster than the roughly 700-donor mean. Strong co-occurrence of HLA alleles, especially DR and DQ, made assigning TCR associations to individual alleles difficult. The authors suggested that the approach could potentially be extended to other disease states and immunological phenotypes. HLA typing was unavailable for some donors at each locus, so association tests used only the typed subset. Linkage disequilibrium might explain the correlated functional status among segregating V segments, but an unknown experimental factor could not be excluded. In a later analysis, several top co-occurrence clusters were reported to appear linked to parvovirus B19, influenza, CMV and Epstein-Barr virus. A cluster of highly shared sequence variants was judged likely to be a technical artifact of the sequencing pipeline. A later analysis found that HLA-associated TCR beta chains were more clonally expanded and had lower generation probabilities than equally common non-associated chains. Because the 87-base-pair reads could not distinguish some IMGT-functional V segments, including TRBV6-2 and TRBV6-3, those segments were excluded. Specific HLA alleles were associated with 15,000 to 20,000 TCR beta sequences at a false discovery rate of 0.05 in a later analysis. A later genetic analysis associated a missense DCLRE1C variant with V-gene and J-gene trimming of TCR beta chains, and an independent cohort replicated the association. In vitro tests confirmed that three of the cytomegalovirus-associated TCR beta chains recognize cytomegalovirus antigens. The presence/absence analyses assumed that sequencing depth was roughly uniform across donors, and that assumption may not be true. In the study, 150 to 200 TCR beta chains were listed as associated with cytomegalovirus. In this cohort, only TCR beta chains were sequenced, and detectable features were limited by the absence of alpha or paired-chain data. A later analysis found that TCR association rates varied across HLA loci, with DRB1 alleles showing the most associated TCRs and HLA-C alleles the fewest. The earlier analysis of nearly 600 of the donors excluded 15 to 20 rarely observed V segments, including chromosome 9 orphons, because counts were too low. The classifier was reported to diagnose cytomegalovirus status with high specificity and sensitivity in both the original cohort and the validation cohort. In an earlier analysis of 500 to 650 of the donors, most TCR beta V segments appeared in productive rearrangements about 87% or about 30% of the time, broadly matching IMGT annotations. In a later analysis, most CMV-associated TCR beta chains were found to appear HLA-restricted, with HLA associations seemingly driven largely by CMV exposure.

A few counts support this clone. Its target antigen remains unknown. No base-level quality is on record; no much larger clone is a single base apart. The cohort was made up of around 720 healthy bone marrow donors. Cohort members were all nominally healthy when sampled, although unrecorded immune exposures were likely present. The donor was CMV seronegative and was included in the group of about 350 seronegative cohort members. A peripheral blood sample was collected from each donor, and TCR beta sequencing was performed on peripheral blood mononuclear cells. The Qiagen DNeasy Blood Extraction Kit was used to extract genomic DNA from the blood cell samples. Library method: the immunoSEQ multiplex PCR assay. The multiplex PCR relied on a mix of 60 forward primers for TCR Vbeta segments and 13 reverse primers for TCR Jbeta segments. The CDR3 region of rearranged TCR beta genes was amplified from genomic DNA with a multiplex PCR assay. On the Illumina HiSeq System, the amplified TCR beta libraries were sequenced as 87-base-pair reads. In the original analysis: Across the 700 or so repertoires, a later analysis counted roughly 77 million unique TCR beta chains, roughly 11 million of which were shared by at least two donors. To remove PCR and sequencing errors, raw reads were error-corrected and collapsed into unique sequences using a nearest-neighbor algorithm that merged closely related sequences. Alignment of CDR3 sequences to IMGT reference sequences was used to assign V, D and J gene segments. Each retained sequence needed at least a six-nucleotide match to both a V gene segment and a J gene segment. A rearrangement was called productive if the CDR3 had no stop codons and remained in frame with V and J, and every other rearrangement was called non-productive. Following IMGT convention, CDR3 was defined as the stretch from the second conserved V-encoded cysteine up to the conserved J-encoded phenylalanine. The earlier analysis of about 640 of the donors excluded any sequence lacking an unambiguous match to a single V gene segment. An earlier analysis of some 500 of the donors classified V segments as functional when productive rearrangements were above 56.7% and as segregating when the standard deviation between donors was above 5%. To diagnose cytomegalovirus status from the catalog of TCR beta chain sequences, a statistical classification framework was built. In a later analysis, TCR nucleotide sequences were compared against IMGT/GENE-DB human TR gene sequences so that V and J genes could be assigned. In a later analysis, CDR3 sequences and most-parsimonious VDJ recombination scenarios were assigned using the TCRdist pipeline. In a later analysis, each TCR beta chain was defined by its CDR3 amino acid sequence together with its V-gene family, and reads without a unique V-gene family were excluded. As a way to deal with suspected cross-contamination and a sequencing artifact, a later analysis dropped hundreds of nucleotide sequences that were highly shared and had low generation probability. A later analysis calculated a clonal expansion index for each public chain from normalized within-repertoire ranks of inferred template counts. In a later analysis, generation probabilities were computed using a VDJ recombination model fitted to out-of-frame rearrangements, and the results were checked against IGoR. In a later analysis, TCR-TCR, TCR-HLA and TCR-CMV co-occurrence was scored with hypergeometric tests, and a repertoire-size bias correction was applied to TCR pairs. False discovery rates were estimated in a later analysis by permuting HLA or CMV assignments 20 times. In a later analysis, co-occurring TCRs were grouped with DBSCAN, and TCRdist sequence similarity was added when clustering was performed within HLA-allele-positive subsets. For co-occurrence clustering, repertoires with fewer than 30,000 or more than 120,000 public chains were excluded, along with five or six repertoires with anomalous nucleotide sharing. Drawn from immuneACCESS, this table holds only the in-frame rearrangements with V and J called that TCRdb kept. Clones are partly lost; checked studies trace under half to an unresolved V gene and leave the rest unexplained. The V and J calls and clone size are taken from that table; D and trimming were inferred from the DNA. The sample table records 100,000 to 150,000 clones; 8.5% to 10% of these occur just once. Together, the top ten hold 4.5% to 5.5% of the sample.

The sequence links TRBV7-2 to TRBJ2-2, and perhaps TRBD1 as D gene, on 6 matching bases. The TCR was taken from a man aged 40-55 years in good health and CMV-seronegative. Sequenced: PBMCs. The bases read TGTGCCAGCAGCTACGTTCAGGGGAGAAACACCGGGGAGCTGTTTTTT. Its protein reads: CASSYVQGRNTGELFF. The entire variable domain, with the stretches around the CDR3 drawn from the reference TRBV7-2 and TRBJ2-2 proteins, is GAGVSQSPSNKVTEKGKDVELRCDPISGHTALYWYRQSLGQGLEFLIYFQGNSAPDKSGLPSDRFSAERTGGSVSTLTIQRTQQEDSAVYLCASSYVQGRNTGELFFGEGSRLTVL.